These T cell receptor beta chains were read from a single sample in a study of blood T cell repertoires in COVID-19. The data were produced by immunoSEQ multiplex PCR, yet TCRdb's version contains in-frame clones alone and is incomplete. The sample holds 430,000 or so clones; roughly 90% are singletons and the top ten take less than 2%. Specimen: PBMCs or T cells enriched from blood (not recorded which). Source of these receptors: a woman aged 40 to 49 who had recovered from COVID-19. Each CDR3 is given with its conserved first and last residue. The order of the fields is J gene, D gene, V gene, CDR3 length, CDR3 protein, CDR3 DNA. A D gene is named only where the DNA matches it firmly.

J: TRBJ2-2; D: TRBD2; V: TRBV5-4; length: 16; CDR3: CASSKSGTSGRRELFF; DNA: TGTGCCAGCAGCAAGTCCGGGACTAGCGGGAGGCGGGAGCTGTTTTTT
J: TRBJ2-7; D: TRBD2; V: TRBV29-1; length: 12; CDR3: CSGLGGAGEQYF; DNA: TGCAGCGGCCTGGGGGGAGCGGGAGAGCAGTACTTC
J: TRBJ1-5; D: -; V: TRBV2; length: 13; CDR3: CASSRTGNQPQHF; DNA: TGTGCCAGCAGTCGGACGGGGAATCAGCCCCAGCATTTT
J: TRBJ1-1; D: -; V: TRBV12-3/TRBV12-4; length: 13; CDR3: CASTSGGETEAFF; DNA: TGTGCCAGCACCTCGGGGGGGGAGACTGAAGCTTTCTTT
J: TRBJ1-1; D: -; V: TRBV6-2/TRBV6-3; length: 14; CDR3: CASSIVGTISEAFF; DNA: TGTGCCAGCAGTATTGTCGGGACAATCAGTGAAGCTTTCTTT
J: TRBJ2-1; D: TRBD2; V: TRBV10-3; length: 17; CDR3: CAISDFPSGSGHNEQFF; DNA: TGTGCCATCAGTGATTTTCCGAGCGGGAGCGGCCACAATGAGCAGTTCTTC
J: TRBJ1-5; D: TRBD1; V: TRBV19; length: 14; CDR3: CASMGDRSNQPQHF; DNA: TGTGCCAGTATGGGGGACAGAAGCAATCAGCCCCAGCATTTT
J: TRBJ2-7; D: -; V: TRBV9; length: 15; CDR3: CASSVEGDRSYEQYF; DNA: TGTGCCAGCAGCGTAGAGGGGGACCGGTCCTACGAGCAGTACTTC
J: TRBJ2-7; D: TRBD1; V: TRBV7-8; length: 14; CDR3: CASSAGTGGYEQYF; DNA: TGTGCCAGCAGCGCCGGGACAGGGGGCTACGAGCAGTACTTC
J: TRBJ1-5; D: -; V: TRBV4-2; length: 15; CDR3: CASSQGPRGDQPQHF; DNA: TGTGCCAGCAGCCAGGGCCCTAGGGGCGATCAGCCCCAGCATTTT